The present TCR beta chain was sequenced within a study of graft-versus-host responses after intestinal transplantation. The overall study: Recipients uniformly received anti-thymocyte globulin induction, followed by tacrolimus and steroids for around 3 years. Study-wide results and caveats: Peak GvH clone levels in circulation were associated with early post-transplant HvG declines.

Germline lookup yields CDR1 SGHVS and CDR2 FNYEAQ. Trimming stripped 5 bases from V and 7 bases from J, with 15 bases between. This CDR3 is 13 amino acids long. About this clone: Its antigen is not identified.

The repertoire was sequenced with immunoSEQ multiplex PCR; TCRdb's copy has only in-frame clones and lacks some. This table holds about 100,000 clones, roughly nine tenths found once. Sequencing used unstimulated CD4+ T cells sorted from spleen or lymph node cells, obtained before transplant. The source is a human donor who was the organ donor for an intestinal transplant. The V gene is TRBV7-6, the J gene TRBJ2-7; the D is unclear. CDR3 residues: CASSRDLSSEQYF. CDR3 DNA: TGTGCCAGCAGCCGTGACCTATCCTCGGAGCAGTACTTC.